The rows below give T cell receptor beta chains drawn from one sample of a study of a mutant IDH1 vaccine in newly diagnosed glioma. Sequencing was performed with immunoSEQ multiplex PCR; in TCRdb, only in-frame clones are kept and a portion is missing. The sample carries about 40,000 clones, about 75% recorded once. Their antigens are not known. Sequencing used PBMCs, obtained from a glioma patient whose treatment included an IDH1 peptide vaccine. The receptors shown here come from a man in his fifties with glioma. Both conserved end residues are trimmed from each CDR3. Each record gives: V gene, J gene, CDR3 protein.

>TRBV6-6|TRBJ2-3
ASTRDRVADTQY
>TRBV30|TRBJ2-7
AWNPGTGGSEQY
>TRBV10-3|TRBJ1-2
AISEEEQGAHGYT
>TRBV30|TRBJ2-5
AFGQGAGETQY
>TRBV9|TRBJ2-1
ASSEQGKTYNEQF
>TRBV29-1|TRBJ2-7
SVVGKEQY
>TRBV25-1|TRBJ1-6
ASSDYNSPLH
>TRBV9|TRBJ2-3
ASALGDTQY
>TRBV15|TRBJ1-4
ATSRDLQGRATNEKLF
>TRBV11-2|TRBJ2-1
ASSLSGYNEQF
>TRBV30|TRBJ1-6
AWSVGGNSPLH
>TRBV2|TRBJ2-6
ASSELAGSGANVLT
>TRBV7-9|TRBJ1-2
ASSPDNYGYT
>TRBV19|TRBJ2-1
ASSMGGNNEQF
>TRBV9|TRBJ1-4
ASSPRPVRNEKLF
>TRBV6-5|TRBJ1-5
ASSPRYSNQPQH
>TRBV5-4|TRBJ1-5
ASSSRPYQPQH
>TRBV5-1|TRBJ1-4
ASSLSTGGGNEKLF
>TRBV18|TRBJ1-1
ASSPSRQDTEAF
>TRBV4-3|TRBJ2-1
ASSQDTGGAGDEQF
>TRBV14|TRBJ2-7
ASSQGFGGYYEQY
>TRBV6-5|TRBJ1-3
ASSLSGVENTIY
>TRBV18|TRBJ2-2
ASSPVRDVTGELF
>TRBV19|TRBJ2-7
ASSITGGGYEQY
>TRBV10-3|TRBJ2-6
AISESGQAYIYSGANVLT
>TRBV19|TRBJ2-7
ASSIDQTYEQY
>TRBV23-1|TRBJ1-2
ASSQQDSYGYT
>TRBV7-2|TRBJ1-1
ASSPAGGGLNTEAF
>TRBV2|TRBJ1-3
ASSGSPSGNTIY
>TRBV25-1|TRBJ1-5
ASRNRDRNQPQH
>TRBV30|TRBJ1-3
AWSVGGNTIY
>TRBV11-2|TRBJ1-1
ASSLERQGNTEAF
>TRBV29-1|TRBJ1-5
SVGDGGNQPQH
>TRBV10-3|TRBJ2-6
AISNPGGPVSGANVLT
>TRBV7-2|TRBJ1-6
ASSRPGPNSPLH
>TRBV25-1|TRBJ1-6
ASSDGSYNSPLH
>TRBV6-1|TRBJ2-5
ASSERSSGGERGKTQY
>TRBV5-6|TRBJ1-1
ASSFGTGVNTEAF
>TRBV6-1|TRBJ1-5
ASSERGLGNQPQH
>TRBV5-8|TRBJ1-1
ASSPRGFSTEAF
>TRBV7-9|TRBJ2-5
ASSPPRGVGETQY
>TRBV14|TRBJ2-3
ASSLGTSVQH
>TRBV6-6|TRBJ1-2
ASRGNYGYT
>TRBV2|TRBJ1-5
ASSDPVYSNQPQH
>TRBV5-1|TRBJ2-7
AGTDRDEQY
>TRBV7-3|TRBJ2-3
ASSPTVGWSTDTQY
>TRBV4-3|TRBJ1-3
ASSQYLSAGGGNTIY
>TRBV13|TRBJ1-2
ASSFWDRSNYGYT
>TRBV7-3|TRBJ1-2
ASSRGAGDGYT
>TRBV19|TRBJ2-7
ASSFGQGEQY
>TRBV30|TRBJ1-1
AWSPFGGFGDTEAF
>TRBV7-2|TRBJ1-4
ASKPGHTNEKLF
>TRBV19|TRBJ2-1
ASSKVTGGFGEQF
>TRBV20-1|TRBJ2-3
SARSVDTQY
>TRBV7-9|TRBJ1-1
ASSLATDRGRAF
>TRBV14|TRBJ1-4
ASSQGGPGVNEKLF
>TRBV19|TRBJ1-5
ASTFSGGGHQPQH
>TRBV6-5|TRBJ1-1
ASSYRGTAF